Below, one T cell receptor (beta chain) is given with its context. Repertoires were generated with immunoSEQ multiplex PCR, while TCRdb's copy carries only in-frame clones and drops some. The sample has about 280,000 clones; under 90% are singletons. The record originates from a study of blood T cell repertoires in COVID-19. CDR1 and CDR2 (germline): SGDLS, YYNGEE. The CDR3 is 16 residues long. After removal of 3 bases from V and 3 bases from J, the junction contained 6 bases not matched to a gene. Specimen: peripheral blood. The chain employs TRBV9 and TRBJ2-1, with TRBD1 identical over 10 bases. The TCR comes from a woman in her forties or fifties who had recovered from COVID-19. CDR3 coding DNA: TGTGCCAGCAGCGATTTGGGACAGGGGTTCTACAATGAGCAGTTCTTC. Residues: CASSDLGQGFYNEQFF.